What follows describes a single T cell receptor (beta chain). Germline CDR1 MNHEY, CDR2 SVGAGI. This CDR3 has 11 amino acids. V dropped 5 bases and J dropped 14 bases, with 15 bases sitting between them. The record originates from a study of blood T cell repertoires in COVID-19. Assay: immunoSEQ multiplex PCR; the TCRdb copy retains only in-frame clones and omits some. Of about 32,000 clones listed, 65% to 90% were seen once; the top ten hold approximately 6%. The chain joins TRBV6-5 to TRBJ1-2, with D perhaps matching TRBD1 (6 bases). Specimen: peripheral blood. The sequence was collected from a woman of 80 years or more with active or convalescent COVID-19. CDR3 amino acids: CASSQQGAKTF. The DNA for the CDR3 is TGTGCCAGCAGTCAACAGGGCGCGAAGACCTTC.